A selection of T cell receptor beta chains follows, all from one sample in a study of blood T cell repertoires in COVID-19. The method was immunoSEQ multiplex PCR; TCRdb's version includes in-frame clones alone and lacks a portion of them. The sample consists of some 270,000 clones, approximately 85% of them appearing once. Source material: PBMCs or T cells enriched from blood (not recorded which). The receptors originated from a woman aged 45-60 years who had been exposed to COVID-19. The CDR3 runs from the conserved cysteine through the conserved F or W. D genes are given only for firm matches. The size field is filled for only some rows; it gives once, few, many or a size class.

v_call	d_call	clone_size	cdr3_length	j_call	cdr3_aa	cdr3_nt
TRBV5-1	.	.	15	TRBJ2-5	CASSLEVGRAETQYF	TGCGCCAGCAGCTTGGAAGTGGGTAGAGCGGAGACCCAGTACTTC
TRBV29-1	.	once	15	TRBJ1-2	CSVEGSRQGIDGYTF	TGCAGCGTTGAAGGAAGTAGGCAGGGGATAGATGGCTACACCTTC
TRBV6-2/TRBV6-3	.	many	15	TRBJ2-6	CASSSDSSGANVLTF	TGTGCCAGCAGCTCCGACAGCTCTGGGGCCAACGTCCTGACTTTC
TRBV15	.	.	16	TRBJ1-2	CATSRGPRRELYGYTF	TGTGCCACCAGCAGAGGGCCCCGACGGGAGCTCTATGGCTACACCTTC
TRBV5-1	TRBD1	.	13	TRBJ1-3	CASSLGTANTIYF	TGCGCCAGCAGCCTCGGGACAGCAAACACCATATATTTT
TRBV30	TRBD1	.	14	TRBJ1-2	CAWSMGQGSYGYTF	TGTGCCTGGAGTATGGGACAGGGGTCCTATGGCTACACCTTC
TRBV6-5	.	.	12	TRBJ2-1	CASSRESGEQFF	TGTGCCAGCAGTCGGGAGTCTGGCGAGCAGTTCTTC
TRBV7-2	.	.	14	TRBJ1-2	CASSLVRVNYGYTF	TGTGCCAGCAGCTTAGTGAGGGTGAACTATGGCTACACCTTC
TRBV5-5	TRBD1	.	14	TRBJ2-7	CASTPVGQAYEQYF	TGTGCCAGCACCCCAGTGGGACAGGCCTACGAGCAGTACTTC
TRBV18	TRBD1	.	18	TRBJ2-6	CASSPPRDRASGANVLTF	TGTGCCAGCTCACCCCCGCGGGACAGGGCATCTGGGGCCAACGTCCTGACTTTC
TRBV30	.	.	14	TRBJ2-1	CAWSAIRSDNEQFF	TGTGCCTGGAGTGCCATTAGATCCGACAATGAGCAGTTCTTC
TRBV7-9	.	.	13	TRBJ2-7	CASSSGTPYEQYF	TGTGCCAGCAGCTCCGGGACTCCCTACGAGCAGTACTTC
TRBV5-4	.	.	14	TRBJ2-5	CASSSGQLQETQYF	TGTGCCAGCAGCTCAGGACAGCTTCAAGAGACCCAGTACTTC
TRBV18	TRBD1	.	15	TRBJ1-5	CASSPGQGSNQPQHF	TGTGCCAGCTCACCGGGACAGGGGAGCAATCAGCCCCAGCATTTT
TRBV3-1/TRBV3-2	.	.	14	TRBJ1-6	CASSQGPYNSPLHF	TGTGCCAGCAGCCAGGGGCCCTATAATTCACCCCTCCACTTT
TRBV27	TRBD2	.	12	TRBJ2-1	CASSFAGDEQFF	TGTGCCAGCAGTTTTGCGGGGGATGAGCAGTTCTTC
TRBV4-3	TRBD1	.	15	TRBJ2-2	CASSPGQGRIGELFF	TGCGCCAGCAGCCCGGGACAGGGGCGGATCGGGGAGCTGTTTTTT
TRBV7-2	.	.	14	TRBJ1-6	CASSFQGSNSPLHF	TGTGCCAGCAGCTTTCAGGGCTCTAATTCACCCCTCCACTTT
TRBV28	TRBD1	few	15	TRBJ1-5	CASSSGGTLNQPQHF	TGTGCCAGCAGTTCAGGGGGCACACTCAATCAGCCCCAGCATTTT
TRBV27	TRBD1	.	17	TRBJ1-5	CASSPWTGVSSNQPQHF	TGTGCCAGCAGTCCCTGGACAGGGGTATCTAGCAATCAGCCCCAGCATTTT
TRBV2	.	once	15	TRBJ2-3	CASRPGTYSSDTQYF	TGTGCCAGCAGGCCCGGGACTTACTCCTCGGATACGCAGTATTTT
TRBV6-1	.	.	13	TRBJ1-1	CASSQARDTEAFF	TGTGCCAGCAGTCAAGCCAGGGACACTGAAGCTTTCTTT
TRBV2	.	.	12	TRBJ1-1	CASSEGVDWAFF	TGTGCCAGCAGTGAGGGCGTGGACTGGGCTTTCTTT
TRBV28	TRBD1	.	14	TRBJ1-2	CASSFSTGGSGYTF	TGTGCCAGCAGTTTCTCAACAGGGGGTTCTGGCTACACCTTC
TRBV6-5	.	.	12	TRBJ1-2	CASSHGGPGYTF	TGTGCCAGCAGTCACGGGGGACCTGGCTACACCTTC
TRBV19	.	.	15	TRBJ1-5	CASRTQVNSNQPQHF	TGTGCCAGTAGAACACAGGTTAATAGCAATCAGCCCCAGCATTTT
TRBV30	.	.	14	TRBJ1-4	CAWSVNRPLEKLFF	TGTGCCTGGAGTGTAAACAGGCCATTGGAAAAACTGTTTTTT
TRBV28	.	.	13	TRBJ2-4	CASSFGERDIQYF	TGTGCCAGCAGTTTCGGGGAACGAGACATTCAGTACTTC
TRBV9	TRBD2	.	15	TRBJ2-1	CASSPSGGSYNEQFF	TGTGCCAGCAGCCCGAGCGGGGGGTCCTACAATGAGCAGTTCTTC
TRBV14	.	few	14	TRBJ1-1	CASSQVRGNTEAFF	TGTGCCAGCAGCCAAGTGCGGGGCAACACTGAAGCTTTCTTT
TRBV19	.	.	16	TRBJ1-3	CASSIELTSSGNTIYF	TGTGCCAGTAGTATAGAGCTCACAAGCTCTGGAAACACCATATATTTT
TRBV9	TRBD2	.	17	TRBJ2-1	CASSVASSGGPYNEQFF	TGTGCCAGCAGCGTAGCGTCTAGCGGGGGGCCGTACAATGAGCAGTTCTTC
TRBV6-4	.	few	15	TRBJ1-4	CASSPEGGANEKLFF	TGTGCCAGCAGTCCTGAAGGAGGGGCGAATGAAAAACTGTTTTTT
TRBV5-6	.	.	14	TRBJ1-1	CASSLIQGNTEAFF	TGTGCCAGCAGTCTGATACAGGGGAACACTGAAGCTTTCTTT
TRBV2	TRBD1	once	16	TRBJ2-6	CASRGDRVSGANVLTF	TGTGCCAGCAGGGGGGACAGGGTTTCTGGGGCCAACGTCCTGACTTTC
TRBV7-9	.	.	15	TRBJ1-1	CASSLAAGDNTEAFF	TGTGCCAGCAGCTTAGCAGCGGGGGACAACACTGAAGCTTTCTTT
TRBV4-3	TRBD1	.	13	TRBJ1-1	CASSYRGSTEAFF	TGCGCCAGCAGCTACAGGGGAAGTACTGAAGCTTTCTTT
TRBV5-1	.	.	14	TRBJ1-2	CASSISPGDYGYTF	TGCGCCAGCAGCATAAGTCCAGGGGACTATGGCTACACCTTC
TRBV5-1	TRBD1	.	16	TRBJ2-2	CASSHRTGKDTGELFF	TGCGCCAGCAGCCATAGGACAGGGAAGGACACCGGGGAGCTGTTTTTT
TRBV18	.	once	14	TRBJ1-2	CASSPRTVPYGYTF	TGTGCCAGCTCACCTAGGACAGTCCCGTATGGCTACACCTTC
TRBV2	TRBD1	once	14	TRBJ2-7	CASSVTGGGYEQYF	TGTGCCAGCAGTGTAACAGGGGGCGGTTACGAGCAGTACTTC
TRBV14	TRBD2	.	14	TRBJ2-3	CASGWRGATDTQYF	TGTGCCAGCGGCTGGCGGGGGGCCACAGATACGCAGTATTTT
TRBV4-3	.	.	14	TRBJ1-2	CASSQLAGSYGYTF	TGCGCCAGCAGCCAGCTAGCGGGTAGCTATGGCTACACCTTC
TRBV3-1/TRBV3-2	TRBD1	.	15	TRBJ2-1	CASSLRTGTYNEQFF	TGTGCCAGCAGCCTCCGGACAGGCACCTACAATGAGCAGTTCTTC
TRBV7-6	TRBD1	.	14	TRBJ1-1	CASSPSRDRAEAFF	TGTGCCAGCAGCCCCAGCAGGGACAGGGCTGAAGCTTTCTTT
TRBV19	.	.	12	TRBJ1-2	CASSILQGGYTF	TGTGCCAGTAGTATCCTTCAGGGTGGCTACACCTTC
TRBV27	.	.	13	TRBJ2-1	CASRGRTDNEQFF	TGTGCCAGCAGGGGCAGAACAGACAATGAGCAGTTCTTC
TRBV28	.	.	14	TRBJ1-1	CASSLGHSNTEAFF	TGTGCCAGCAGCCTGGGACACTCCAACACTGAAGCTTTCTTT
TRBV5-1	.	.	15	TRBJ1-6	CASSLGTVNNSPLHF	TGCGCCAGCAGCTTGGGGACAGTCAATAATTCACCCCTCCACTTT